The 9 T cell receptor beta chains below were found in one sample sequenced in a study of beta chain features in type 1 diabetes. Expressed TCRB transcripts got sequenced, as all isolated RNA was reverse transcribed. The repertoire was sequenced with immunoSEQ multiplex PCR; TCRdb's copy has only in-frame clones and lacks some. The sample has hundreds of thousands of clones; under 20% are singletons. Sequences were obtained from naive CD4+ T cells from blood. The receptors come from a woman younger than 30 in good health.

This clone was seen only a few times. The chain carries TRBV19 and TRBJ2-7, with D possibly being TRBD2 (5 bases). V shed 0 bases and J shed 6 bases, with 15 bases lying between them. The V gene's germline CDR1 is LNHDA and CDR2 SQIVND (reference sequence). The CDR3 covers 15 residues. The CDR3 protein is CASSIDRVGRGEQYF. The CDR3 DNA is TGTGCCAGTAGTATAGATCGTGTAGGGAGAGGCGAGCAGTACTTC.

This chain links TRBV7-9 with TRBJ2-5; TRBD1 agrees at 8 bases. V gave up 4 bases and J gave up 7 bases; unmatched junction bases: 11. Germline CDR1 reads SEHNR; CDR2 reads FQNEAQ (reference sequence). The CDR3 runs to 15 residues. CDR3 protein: CASSSQGALKVTQYF. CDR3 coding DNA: TGTGCCAGCAGCTCCCAGGGGGCGCTTAAGGTGACCCAGTACTTC.

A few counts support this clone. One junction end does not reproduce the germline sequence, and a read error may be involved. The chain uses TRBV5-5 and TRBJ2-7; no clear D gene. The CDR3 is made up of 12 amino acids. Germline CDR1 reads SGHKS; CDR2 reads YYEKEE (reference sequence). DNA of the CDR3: TGTGCCAGCAGCTTGGCGGGCGAAACGCCGATGTTC. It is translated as CASSLAGETPMF.

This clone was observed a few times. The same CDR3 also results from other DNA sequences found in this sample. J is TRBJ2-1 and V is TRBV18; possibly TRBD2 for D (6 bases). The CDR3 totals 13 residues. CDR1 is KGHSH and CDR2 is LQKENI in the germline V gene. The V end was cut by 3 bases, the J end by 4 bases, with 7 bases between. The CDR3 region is CASSPGLYNEQFF. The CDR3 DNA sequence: TGTGCCAGCTCACCCGGACTATACAATGAGCAGTTCTTC.

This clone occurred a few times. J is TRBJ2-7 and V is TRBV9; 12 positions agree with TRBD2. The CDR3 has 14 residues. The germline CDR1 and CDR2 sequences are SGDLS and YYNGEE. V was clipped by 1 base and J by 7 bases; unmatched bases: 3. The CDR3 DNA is TGTGCCAGCAGCGTAAGGACTAGCGGGACGGAGCAGTACTTC. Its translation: CASSVRTSGTEQYF.

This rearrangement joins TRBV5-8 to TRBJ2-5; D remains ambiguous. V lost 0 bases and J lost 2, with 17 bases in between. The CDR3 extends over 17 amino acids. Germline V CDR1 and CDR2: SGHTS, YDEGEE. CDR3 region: CASSLGVTTGLQETQYF. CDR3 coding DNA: TGTGCCAGCAGCTTGGGGGTGACAACCGGATTACAAGAGACCCAGTACTTC.

The CDR3 sequence: CASRASSDEQYF. CDR3 nucleotides: TGTGCCAGCAGGGCCAGTAGCGACGAGCAGTACTTC. The chain employs TRBV7-9 and TRBJ2-7, with D perhaps matching TRBD2 (5 bases). Between the trimmed V and J ends, which lost 6 bases and 5 bases, there was a span of 11 bases. Germline-derived CDR1 and CDR2 are SEHNR and FQNEAQ (reference sequence). This CDR3 comprises 12 residues.

CDR3 region: CASSLDGTGGVYTF. CDR3 DNA: TGCGCCAGCAGCTTGGACGGGACAGGGGGAGTCTACACCTTC. J is TRBJ1-2 and V is TRBV5-1; 11 bases are shared with TRBD1. Germline CDR1 reads SGHRS; CDR2 reads YFSETQ. The trim removed 0 bases at V and 10 bases at J, leaving 5 bases unmatched. CDR3 size: 14 residues.

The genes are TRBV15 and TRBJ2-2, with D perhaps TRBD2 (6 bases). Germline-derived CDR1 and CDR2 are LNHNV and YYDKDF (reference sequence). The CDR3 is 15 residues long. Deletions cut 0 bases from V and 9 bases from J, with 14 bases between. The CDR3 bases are TGTGCCACCAGCAGAGATCCGGGAGCAGGACGGGAGCTGTTTTTT. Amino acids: CATSRDPGAGRELFF.